Described below is a single T cell receptor beta chain sequence and its context. Its specificity is not known. This sample stems from a study of vaccination and CD4 T cells after COVID-19. The sample's treatment: approximately nine-day PBMC culture with coronavirus spike peptide pools or control peptides (ViraFEST assay). Cultured CD4+ T cells had their DNA profiled by the Oncomine TCR Beta short-read assay. From the PCR reads, TCRdb called clonotypes with MiXCR, one entry per CDR3 protein. The sample has thousands of distinct CDR3 sequences; roughly a fifth are singletons. Sequencing input: CD4+ T cells from blood, cultured in vitro. This receptor was taken from a human donor who had recovered from COVID-19.

The CDR3 here is CASSLEQTTEAFF. In DNA, the CDR3 is TGTGCCAGCAGCTTAGAACAGACTACTGAAGCTTTCTTT. This rearrangement joins TRBV11-2 to TRBJ1-1; D call uncertain. The V end lost 0 bases, the J end lost 5 bases, and 7 bases lay between the germline ends. This CDR3 spans 13 amino acids. Germline loops: CDR1 SGHAT, CDR2 FQNNGV.